This T cell receptor beta chain was sequenced in a study of blood T cell repertoires in COVID-19. The wider study: Acute-phase and convalescent COVID-19 samples originated in the United States, Italy and Spain. In each case, the material was cDNA or gDNA derived from T cells, B-cell-depleted T cells, or PBMCs.

The germline V gene encodes CDR1 SNHLY and CDR2 FYNNEI. The CDR3 extends over 13 amino acids. Trimming shortened V by 2 bases and J by 4 bases, and 8 bases separated the two germline ends. This table comes from immunoSEQ multiplex PCR, and its TCRdb copy is limited to in-frame clones, with some not included. The table records about 23,000 clones, 90% of them present only once. The receptor was derived from a human donor in a cohort sampled during active COVID-19. The sequenced sample was peripheral blood. This chain joins TRBV2 and TRBJ1-2; D uncertain. CDR3 sequence (DNA): TGTGCCAGCAGTGAAAGACACGCCTATGGCTACACCTTC. Translating gives CASSERHAYGYTF.